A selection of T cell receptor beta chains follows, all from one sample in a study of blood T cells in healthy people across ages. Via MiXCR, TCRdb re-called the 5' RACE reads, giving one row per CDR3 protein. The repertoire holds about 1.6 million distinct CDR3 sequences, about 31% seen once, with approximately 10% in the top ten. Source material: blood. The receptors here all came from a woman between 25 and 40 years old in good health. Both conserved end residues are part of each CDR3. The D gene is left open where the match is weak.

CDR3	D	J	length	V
CASSLGFTGGGQHTEAFF	TRBD1	TRBJ1-1	18	TRBV12-3/TRBV12-4
CASRGTGTLNGYTF	NA	TRBJ1-2	14	TRBV2
CASNPALLYEQYF	NA	TRBJ2-7	13	TRBV13
CASSPDGQRGQYF	NA	TRBJ2-5	13	TRBV5-1
CASSFYTGGTDTQYF	TRBD1	TRBJ2-3	15	TRBV5-1
CSAVLAGQAYEQYF	TRBD2	TRBJ2-7	14	TRBV20-1
CASSQCWGGSNTGELFF	TRBD2	TRBJ2-2	17	TRBV4-1
CASSLSSWDTQYF	NA	TRBJ2-3	13	TRBV11-2
CSATDHSGQGVPDTQYF	TRBD1	TRBJ2-3	17	TRBV20-1
CASTLYLGQGSSGANVLTF	TRBD1	TRBJ2-6	19	TRBV5-1
CASSLAPSSSYNEQFF	NA	TRBJ2-1	16	TRBV5-1
CASSQAPIFTGPSDYSNQPQHF	NA	TRBJ1-5	22	TRBV4-1
CASSQDRAQSSYEQYF	NA	TRBJ2-7	16	TRBV4-2
CSARGDRGVNEQFF	TRBD1	TRBJ2-1	14	TRBV20-1
CASSFLGNRKTDTQYF	NA	TRBJ2-3	16	TRBV5-1
CASSTPTSGEGEQFF	TRBD2	TRBJ2-1	15	TRBV7-2
CASSRRPSEDEQYF	NA	TRBJ2-7	14	TRBV7-2
CASRAKEGARSSYNEQFF	NA	TRBJ2-1	18	TRBV7-3
CSARDLTGDVVQPQHF	TRBD1	TRBJ1-5	16	TRBV20-1
CASSPTSGRSAYNEQFF	TRBD2	TRBJ2-1	17	TRBV9
CSARDPSGALYNEQFF	TRBD2	TRBJ2-1	16	TRBV20-1
CASPKPPLYNEQFF	NA	TRBJ2-1	14	TRBV27
CASSLKAGGKETQYF	TRBD2	TRBJ2-5	15	TRBV7-3
CASSLEGRRTDTQYF	NA	TRBJ2-3	15	TRBV5-6
CASSLQETDVYNEQFF	NA	TRBJ2-1	16	TRBV9
CASSQETASGETQYF	TRBD2	TRBJ2-5	15	TRBV4-1
CASSFNLPTGRRGNEQFF	NA	TRBJ2-1	18	TRBV12-1
CASSPGGVPEQFF	NA	TRBJ2-1	13	TRBV6-2/TRBV6-3
CASSSHFLDGTNTGELFF	NA	TRBJ2-2	18	TRBV5-6
CASSLRRLADRYNEQFF	TRBD2	TRBJ2-1	17	TRBV7-9
CASSHRSSRGQYF	NA	TRBJ2-7	13	TRBV3-1
CASSVDDIAGIETNYVYTF	NA	TRBJ1-2	19	TRBV9
CASLLAGGPNEQFF	TRBD2	TRBJ2-1	14	TRBV2
CASSQGSHPTNSPLHF	NA	TRBJ1-6	16	TRBV4-1
CASSLGRTYTSTDTQYF	NA	TRBJ2-3	17	TRBV5-1
CASSLASRSSETQYF	NA	TRBJ2-5	15	TRBV7-2
CASSTGTSVATTSTASTDTQYF	TRBD2	TRBJ2-3	22	TRBV12-3/TRBV12-4
CASSRGLDAYNEQFF	TRBD2	TRBJ2-1	15	TRBV7-3
CASSGGLAGGRSYNEQFF	TRBD2	TRBJ2-1	18	TRBV25-1
CSFPGGETQYF	NA	TRBJ2-5	11	TRBV29-1
CSVLQRRLDKKEVTDTQYF	NA	TRBJ2-3	19	TRBV29-1
CASSSGLAGFYEQYF	TRBD2	NA	15	TRBV12-3/TRBV12-4
CASGQPTSSYNEQFF	NA	TRBJ2-1	15	TRBV4-1
CASSQMLEAWGTQYF	NA	TRBJ2-3	15	TRBV4-1
CASRGNFGADTQYF	NA	TRBJ2-3	14	TRBV27
CASSFMTGAGGGTEAFF	NA	TRBJ1-1	17	TRBV5-1
CASSPGTELREQYF	TRBD1	TRBJ2-4	14	TRBV5-1
CASSLAETGPLGSKETQYF	NA	TRBJ2-5	19	TRBV7-6
CASSRLAGGPNEQYF	TRBD2	TRBJ2-7	15	TRBV4-1
CASSLEIGGNSPLHF	NA	TRBJ1-6	15	TRBV27
CASGKGGNEQFF	NA	TRBJ2-1	12	TRBV3-1
CASTTWDSEETQYF	NA	NA	14	TRBV7-9